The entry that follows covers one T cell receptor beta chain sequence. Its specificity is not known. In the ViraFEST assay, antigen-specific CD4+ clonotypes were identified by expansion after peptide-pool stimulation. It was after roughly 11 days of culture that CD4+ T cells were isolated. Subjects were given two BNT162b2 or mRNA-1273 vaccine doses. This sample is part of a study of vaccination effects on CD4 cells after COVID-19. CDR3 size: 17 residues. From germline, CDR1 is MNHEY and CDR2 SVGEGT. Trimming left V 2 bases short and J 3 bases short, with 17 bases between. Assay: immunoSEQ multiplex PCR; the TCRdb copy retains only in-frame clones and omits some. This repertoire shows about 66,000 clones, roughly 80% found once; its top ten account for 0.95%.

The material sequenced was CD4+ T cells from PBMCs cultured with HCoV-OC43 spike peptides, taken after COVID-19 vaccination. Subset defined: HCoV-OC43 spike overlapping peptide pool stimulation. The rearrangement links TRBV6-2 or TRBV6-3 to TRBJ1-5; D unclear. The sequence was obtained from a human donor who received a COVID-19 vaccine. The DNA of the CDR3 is TGTGCCAGCAGTTACGATCCCGGAAGGGCCGACAATCAGCCCCAGCATTTT. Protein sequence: CASSYDPGRADNQPQHF.